These 20 T cell receptor beta chains were all obtained from the same sample, sequenced in a study of blood T cell repertoires in COVID-19 (TCRdb year 2020). Libraries were constructed by the immunoSEQ multiplex PCR assay. What TCRdb holds here is the immuneACCESS table cut down to in-frame rearrangements. Part of the clones is not present; checked against another copy, under half of the missing clones reflect an unresolved V gene, and the others are unexplained. The sample profile shows approximately 190,000 clones; around 80% of them were found once. Approximately 15% of the sample comes from the top ten. Sequencing used peripheral blood. The receptor set was obtained from a man aged 25 to 45 with active or convalescent COVID-19.

CDR3 nucleotide sequence: TGTGCCAGCAGCCAACGCGCCTACTTTACAGCAAATGAAGCTTTCTTT. As protein: CASSQRAYFTANEAFF. V and J are TRBV3-1 (or the pseudogene TRBV3-2) and TRBJ1-1, with no clear D. Germline values: CDR1 LGHDT, CDR2 YNNKEL (reference sequence). The V and J ends lost 2 bases and 7 bases respectively, with 20 bases between them. The CDR3 runs to 16 residues.

V is TRBV6-5 and J is TRBJ1-1; D is uncertain. Germline lookup yields CDR1 MNHEY and CDR2 SVGAGI. V gave up 10 bases and J gave up 4 bases, with 16 bases separating them. This CDR3 comprises 13 residues. CDR3 loop: CATRTGKVTEAFF. DNA of the CDR3: TGTGCCACTCGAACGGGAAAGGTCACTGAAGCTTTCTTT.

The genes are TRBV9 and TRBJ2-5; TRBD2 matches at 7 bases. CDR1 SGDLS and CDR2 YYNGEE come from the germline V gene. CDR3 length: 16 residues. V gave up 1 base and J gave up 4 bases; unmatched junction bases: 10. The CDR3 sequence is CASSVSAAGLSETQYF. The DNA of the CDR3 is TGTGCCAGCAGCGTATCTGCAGCGGGGCTCTCAGAGACCCAGTACTTC. Complete variable domain (other parts from reference TRBV9 and TRBJ2-5): DSGVTQTPKHLITATGQRVTLRCSPRSGDLSVYWYQQSLDQGLQFLIQYYNGEERAKGNILERFSAQQFPDLHSELNLSSLELGDSALYFCASSVSAAGLSETQYFGPGTRLLVL.

This clone was found a few times. The chain has TRBV5-4 and TRBJ1-3; TRBD1 is a possible D gene (5 bases). The CDR3 consists of 15 residues. The germline V gene has CDR1 SGHNT and CDR2 YYREEE (reference sequence). Between the trimmed V and J ends, which lost 6 bases and 6 bases, there was a span of 19 bases. The CDR3 DNA is TGTGCCAGCAAGTCGGACATACGACCGGAAAACACCATATATTTT. Protein product: CASKSDIRPENTIYF.

This clone was counted once. This rearrangement joins TRBV5-8 to TRBJ1-5; D remains ambiguous. This CDR3 has 15 residues. Germline CDR1 and CDR2: SGHTS and YDEGEE. The V gene lost 4 bases and the J gene lost 4 bases, with 15 bases spanning the gap. The CDR3 here is CASSPGRAGNQPQHF. The CDR3 nucleotides are TGTGCCAGCAGCCCCGGACGGGCGGGAAATCAGCCCCAGCATTTT. The complete variable domain, with remaining parts taken from reference TRBV5-8 and TRBJ1-5, reads EAGVTQSPTHLIKTRGQQATLRCSPISGHTSVYWYQQALGLGLQFLLWYDEGEERNRGNFPPRFSGRQFPNYSSELNVNALELEDSALYLCASSPGRAGNQPQHFGDGTRLSIL.

J is TRBJ2-7 and V is TRBV5-1, with TRBD1 identical over 10 bases. The germline CDR1 and CDR2 sequences are SGHRS and YFSETQ. The CDR3 extends over 14 amino acids. Germline trimming cut 4 bases from V and 4 bases from J; bases unmatched to any gene: 5. The CDR3 DNA follows: TGCGCCAGCAGCATCGGACAGGGGGGGTACGAGCAGTACGTC. As protein: CASSIGQGGYEQYV.

The chain carries TRBV11-3 and TRBJ2-2; 8 bases agree with TRBD1. Germline CDR1 and CDR2: SGHNT and YENEEA. J lost 4 bases, V lost 5 bases, and 6 bases had no gene match. The CDR3 contains 15 residues. The CDR3: CASSNDRGSTGELFF. In nucleotides, the CDR3 is TGTGCCAGCAGCAACGACAGGGGCAGCACCGGGGAGCTGTTTTTT.

This clone was seen once. The V call is TRBV13, the J call TRBJ1-2; TRBD1 matches 11 bases. Germline V lookup: CDR1 PRHDT, CDR2 FYEKMQ (reference sequence). The CDR3 consists of 15 residues. Trimming took 0 bases from V and 8 from J; bases not matched to a gene: 5. CDR3 sequence reads: CASSLGGTGGTGYTF. Written as DNA, the CDR3 is TGTGCCAGCAGCTTAGGTGGGACAGGGGGAACCGGCTACACCTTC.

V is TRBV3-1 (or the pseudogene TRBV3-2) and J is TRBJ1-5; D unclear. Per the germline V gene, CDR1 is LGHDT and CDR2 is YNNKEL (reference sequence). V was shortened by 2 bases and J by 4 bases, with 3 bases between the two germline ends. The length of the CDR3 is 12 residues. The CDR3 reads CASSQTNQPQHF. In nucleotides, the CDR3 is TGTGCCAGCAGCCAAACTAATCAGCCCCAGCATTTT.

The chain joins TRBV20-1 to TRBJ1-4; D unresolved. Looked up from germline, CDR1 is DFQATT and CDR2 is SNEGSKA (reference sequence). Trimming took 3 bases from V and 4 from J, leaving 18 bases between them. CDR3 length: 16 amino acids. CDR3 sequence (DNA): TGCAGTGCTAGTATCCTCCCCACTCACGATAATGAAAAACTGTTTTTT. Protein: CSASILPTHDNEKLFF.

This chain links TRBV14 with TRBJ1-6; tentatively, D is TRBD1 (6 bases). Germline loops: CDR1 SGHDN, CDR2 FVKESK. The CDR3 consists of 15 residues. V shed 0 bases and J shed 9 bases, with 12 bases lying between them. The CDR3 spells CASSQDSGVTSPLHF. CDR3 nucleotides: TGTGCCAGCAGCCAAGATTCAGGGGTTACTTCACCCCTCCACTTT.

J is TRBJ2-6 and V is TRBV5-8; D remains unclear. Per germline, CDR1 SGHTS and CDR2 YDEGEE. The CDR3 sequence is 15 residues long. Trimming pared 4 bases from V and 0 bases from J, leaving 8 bases between. CDR3 loop: CASSPRSSGANVLTF. CDR3 DNA sequence: TGTGCCAGCAGCCCGAGAAGCTCTGGGGCCAACGTCCTGACTTTC. Full variable domain (missing parts from reference TRBV5-8 and TRBJ2-6): EAGVTQSPTHLIKTRGQQATLRCSPISGHTSVYWYQQALGLGLQFLLWYDEGEERNRGNFPPRFSGRQFPNYSSELNVNALELEDSALYLCASSPRSSGANVLTFGAGSRLTVL.

The genes are TRBV2 and TRBJ1-6, with 8 bases identical to TRBD1. This CDR3 region has 13 residues. The V segment lost 8 bases and the J segment 8 bases; nucleotides outside the gene matches: 5. Per germline, CDR1 SNHLY and CDR2 FYNNEI. The CDR3: CASPGQADSPLHF. CDR3 DNA sequence: TGTGCCAGCCCGGGACAGGCTGATTCACCCCTCCACTTT.

V usage is TRBV19 and J usage is TRBJ1-1, with D unresolved. From germline, CDR1 is LNHDA and CDR2 SQIVND (reference sequence). Between the trimmed V and J ends, which lost 4 bases and 0 bases, there was a span of 12 bases. This CDR3 is 15 amino acids long. The CDR3 spells CASSSTEILNTEAFF. CDR3 nucleotide sequence: TGTGCCAGTAGTAGTACAGAGATTTTGAACACTGAAGCTTTCTTT.

Written as DNA, the CDR3 is TGTGCCAGCAGCTCGGGACAGGGTTACGAGCAGTACTTC. It yields the protein CASSSGQGYEQYF. This chain links TRBV12-3 or TRBV12-4 with TRBJ2-7; TRBD1 aligns across 9 bases. This CDR3 spans 13 amino acids. Unmatched junction bases numbered 4, after V lost 6 bases and J lost 4 bases.

CDR3 sequence: CASMFLGGRGNTQYF. CDR3 in DNA: TGTGCCAGCATGTTTCTGGGAGGGAGGGGAAATACGCAGTATTTT. This rearrangement joins TRBV6-5 to TRBJ2-3, with 7 bases lining up with TRBD2. The CDR3 extends over 15 amino acids. Germline loops: CDR1 MNHEY, CDR2 SVGAGI. After removal of 7 bases from V and 7 bases from J, the junction contained 14 bases not matched to a gene.

The chain links TRBV7-2 to TRBJ1-1; the match to TRBD1 covers 9 bases. The J segment lost 10 bases and the V segment lost 4 bases, leaving 13 bases of the junction unmatched. The CDR3 has 15 residues. Germline V gene sequence: CDR1 SGHTA, CDR2 FQGNSA. The CDR3 DNA is TGTGCCAGCAGCTCGGGACAGGGAGTTCGAGTGGTAGCTTTCTTT. Translation: CASSSGQGVRVVAFF.

V usage is TRBV7-9 and J usage is TRBJ1-1; 7 positions match TRBD1. Germline lookup yields CDR1 SEHNR and CDR2 FQNEAQ (reference sequence). CDR3 length: 16 amino acids. The V and J ends lost 0 bases and 1 base, in that order; junction bases with no gene match: 5. CDR3 DNA sequence: TGTGCCAGCAGCTTAGCGGGCCAGGGGGAGAACACTGAAGCTTTCTTT. Translating it yields CASSLAGQGENTEAFF. The full variable domain, in which reference TRBV7-9 and TRBJ1-1 provide the parts outside the CDR3, is DTGVSQNPRHKITKRGQNVTFRCDPISEHNRLYWYRQTLGQGPEFLTYFQNEAQLEKSRLLSDRFSAERPKGSFSTLEIQRTEQGDSAMYLCASSLAGQGENTEAFFGQGTRLTVV.

The genes are TRBV6-6 and TRBJ2-1, with D perhaps matching TRBD1 (5 bases). Germline V gives CDR1 MNHNY, CDR2 SVGAGI (reference sequence). This CDR3 is built from 15 residues. Trimming shortened V by 0 bases and J by 10 bases, and 16 bases separated the two germline ends. CDR3 coding DNA: TGTGCCAGCAGTTACTCGAGACAGAACCTGGGGGAGCAGTTCTTC. Protein product: CASSYSRQNLGEQFF.

This clone was observed once. The chain has TRBV27 and TRBJ2-5; D ambiguous. Germline V gives CDR1 MNHEY, CDR2 SMNVEV (reference sequence). Trimming shortened V by 1 base and J by 1 base, and 10 bases separated the two germline ends. This CDR3 is 15 amino acids long. The CDR3: CASSLFGQPQETQYF. The CDR3 DNA follows: TGTGCCAGCAGTTTATTTGGGCAGCCCCAAGAGACCCAGTACTTC.